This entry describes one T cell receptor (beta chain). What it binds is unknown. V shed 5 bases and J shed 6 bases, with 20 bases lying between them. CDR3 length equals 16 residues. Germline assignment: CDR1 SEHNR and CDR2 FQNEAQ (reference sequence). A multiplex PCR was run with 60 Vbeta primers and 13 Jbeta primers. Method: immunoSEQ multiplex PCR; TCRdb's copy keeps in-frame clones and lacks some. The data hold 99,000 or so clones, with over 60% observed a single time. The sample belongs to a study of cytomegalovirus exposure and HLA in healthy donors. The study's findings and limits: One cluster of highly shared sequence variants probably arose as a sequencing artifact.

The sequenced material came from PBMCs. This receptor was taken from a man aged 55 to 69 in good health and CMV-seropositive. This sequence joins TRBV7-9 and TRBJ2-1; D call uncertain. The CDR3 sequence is CASSSRRVPRSNEQFF. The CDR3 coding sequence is TGTGCCAGCAGCAGTCGTCGGGTACCTAGGAGCAATGAGCAGTTCTTC.